What follows are 6 T cell receptor beta chains derived from one specimen sequenced in a study of T-cell memory formation after mild COVID-19. TCRdb recomputed calls from the 5' RACE reads with MiXCR, one row per CDR3 protein. Found here are around 450,000 distinct CDR3 sequences, 20% of them singletons; the top ten hold approximately 8.1%. The sample consisted of PBMCs or a T cell subset sorted from them (not recorded which). These receptors were taken from an adult woman who had mild COVID-19 (a few samples of this study predate the infection). Cell type and time point are not known.

This clonotype was counted at least ten times. The chain employs TRBV7-3 and TRBJ2-5; no reliable D call. The germline CDR1 and CDR2 sequences are SGHTA and FQGTGA. This CDR3 spans 15 amino acids. Trimming stripped 5 bases from V and 3 bases from J, with 16 bases between. As DNA, the CDR3 is TGTGCCAGCAGCCCGGACCCGTACAGTAAAGAGACCCAGTACTTC. It yields the protein CASSPDPYSKETQYF.

Only a few counts were recorded for this clonotype. The chain carries TRBV7-9 and TRBJ1-2; D is perhaps TRBD1 (6 bases). Germline CDR1 and CDR2: SEHNR and FQNEAQ (reference sequence). CDR3 length equals 14 residues. V gave up 5 bases and J gave up 4 bases, with 14 bases separating them. Written as DNA, the CDR3 is TGTGCCAGCAGCCCATCACCAGGGGCCTATGGCTACACCTTC. Its translation: CASSPSPGAYGYTF.

This clonotype was observed a few times. The V gene is TRBV27, the J gene TRBJ2-7; D ambiguous. The length of the CDR3 is 14 residues. Looked up from germline, CDR1 is MNHEY and CDR2 is SMNVEV (reference sequence). Trimming took 8 bases from V and 0 from J, leaving 14 bases between them. Here the CDR3 reads CASSERVLSYEQYF. The CDR3 DNA sequence: TGTGCCAGCTCAGAACGGGTCCTCTCCTACGAGCAGTACTTC.

This clonotype was picked up many times. CDR3 amino acids: CASSLDGQGIYEQYF. CDR3 coding DNA: TGCGCCAGCAGCTTGGACGGACAGGGTATTTACGAGCAGTACTTC. This chain uses TRBV5-1 with TRBJ2-7; 8 nucleotides align to TRBD1. Losses at the gene ends were 0 bases for V and 4 bases for J; bases not matched to a gene: 6. In germline, CDR1 is SGHRS, CDR2 YFSETQ. CDR3 length equals 15 residues.

This clonotype has at least ten counts. This chain connects TRBV7-9 to TRBJ2-5; 8 bases are shared with TRBD1. The V and J ends lost 5 bases and 1 base, in that order; junction bases with no gene match: 6. The germline V gene encodes CDR1 SEHNR and CDR2 FQNEAQ (reference sequence). CDR3 length equals 15 residues. The CDR3 DNA follows: TGTGCCAGCAGCCCTGGGACAGGCCTCCAAGAGACCCAGTACTTC. As protein: CASSPGTGLQETQYF.

This chain links TRBV7-6 with TRBJ2-1, with D perhaps matching TRBD2 (6 bases). The V gene's germline CDR1 is SGHVS and CDR2 FNYEAQ. The CDR3 extends over 19 amino acids. The V gene lost 1 base and the J gene lost 7 bases, with 26 bases spanning the gap. CDR3 DNA sequence: TGTGCCAGCAGCTTAGACGAGATGGCCCCTGGACTAATAGGGAATGAGCAGTTCTTC. This sequence encodes CASSLDEMAPGLIGNEQFF.